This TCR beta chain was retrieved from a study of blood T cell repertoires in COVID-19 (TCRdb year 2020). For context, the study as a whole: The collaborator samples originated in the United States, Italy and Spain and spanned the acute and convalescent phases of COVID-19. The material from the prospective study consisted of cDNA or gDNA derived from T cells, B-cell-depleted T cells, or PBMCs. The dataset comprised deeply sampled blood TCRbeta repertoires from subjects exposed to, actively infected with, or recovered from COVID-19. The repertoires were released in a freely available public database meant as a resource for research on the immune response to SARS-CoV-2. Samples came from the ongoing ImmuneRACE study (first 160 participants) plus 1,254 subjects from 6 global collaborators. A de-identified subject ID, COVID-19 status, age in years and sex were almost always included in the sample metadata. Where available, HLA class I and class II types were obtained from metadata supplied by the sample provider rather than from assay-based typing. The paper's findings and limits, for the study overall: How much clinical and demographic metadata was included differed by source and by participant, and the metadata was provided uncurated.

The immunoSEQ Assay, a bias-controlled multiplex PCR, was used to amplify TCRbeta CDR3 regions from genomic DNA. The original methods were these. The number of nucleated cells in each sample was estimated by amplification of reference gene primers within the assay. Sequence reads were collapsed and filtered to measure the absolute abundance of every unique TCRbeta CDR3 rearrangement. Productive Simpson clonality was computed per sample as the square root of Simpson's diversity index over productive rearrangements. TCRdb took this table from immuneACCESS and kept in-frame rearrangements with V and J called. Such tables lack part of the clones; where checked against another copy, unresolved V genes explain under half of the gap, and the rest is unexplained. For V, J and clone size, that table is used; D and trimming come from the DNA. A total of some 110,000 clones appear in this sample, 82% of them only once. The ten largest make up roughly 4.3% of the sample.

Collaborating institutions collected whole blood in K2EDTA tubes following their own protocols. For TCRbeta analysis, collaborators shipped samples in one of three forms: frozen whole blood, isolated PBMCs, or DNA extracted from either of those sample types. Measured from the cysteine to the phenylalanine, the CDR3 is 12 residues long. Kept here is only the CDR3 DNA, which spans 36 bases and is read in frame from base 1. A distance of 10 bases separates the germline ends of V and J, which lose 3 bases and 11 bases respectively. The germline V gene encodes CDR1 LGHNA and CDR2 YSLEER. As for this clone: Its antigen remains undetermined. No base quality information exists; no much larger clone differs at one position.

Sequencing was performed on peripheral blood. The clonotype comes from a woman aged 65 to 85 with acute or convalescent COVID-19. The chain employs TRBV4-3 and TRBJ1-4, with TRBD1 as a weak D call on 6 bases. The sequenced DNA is TGCGCCAGCAGCCATCCAACAGGGAAACTGTTTTTT. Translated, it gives CASSHPTGKLFF.